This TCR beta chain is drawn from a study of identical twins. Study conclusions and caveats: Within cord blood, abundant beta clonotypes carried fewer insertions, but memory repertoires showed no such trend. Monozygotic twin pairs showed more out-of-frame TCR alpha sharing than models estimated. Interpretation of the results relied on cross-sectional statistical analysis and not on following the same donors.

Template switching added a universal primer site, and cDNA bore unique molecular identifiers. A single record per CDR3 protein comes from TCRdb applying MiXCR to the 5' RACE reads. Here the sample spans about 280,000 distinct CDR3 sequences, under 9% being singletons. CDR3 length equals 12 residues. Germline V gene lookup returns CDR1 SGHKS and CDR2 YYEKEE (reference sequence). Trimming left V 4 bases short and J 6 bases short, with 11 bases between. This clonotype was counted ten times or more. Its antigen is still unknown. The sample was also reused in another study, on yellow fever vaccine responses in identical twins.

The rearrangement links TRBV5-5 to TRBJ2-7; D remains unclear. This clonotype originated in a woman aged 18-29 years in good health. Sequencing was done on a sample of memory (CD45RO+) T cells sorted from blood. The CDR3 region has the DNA TGTGCCAGCAGCCAATACATGGGCGAGCAGTACTTC. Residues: CASSQYMGEQYF.